The next 26 T cell receptor beta chains were all read from a single sample in a study of control samples from healthy donors and cancer patients. Clones were read by immunoSEQ multiplex PCR, and TCRdb kept only the in-frame ones, dropping some. This sample yields 100,000 to 150,000 clones, of which over 75% are seen a single time; over 7.5% belongs to the top ten. Sequenced material: blood. These TCRs come from a man between 40 and 49 years old in good health.

V is TRBV5-1 and J is TRBJ2-3; D is possibly TRBD1 (6 bases). Germline lookup yields CDR1 SGHRS and CDR2 YFSETQ. Trimming stripped 4 bases from V and 2 bases from J, with 14 bases between. The CDR3 length is 15 residues. The CDR3 region has the DNA TGCGCCAGCAGCCTTGACAGGCCACCCACAGATACGCAGTATTTT. Its translation: CASSLDRPPTDTQYF.

The gene calls are TRBV5-5 and TRBJ2-2, with 7 bases fitting TRBD1. This CDR3 region has 20 residues. Trimming took 3 bases from V and 0 from J; bases not matched to a gene: 17. Germline V gene data show CDR1 as SGHKS and CDR2 as YYEKEE (reference sequence). CDR3 region: CASSSRQGWASGPNTGELFF. Written as DNA, the CDR3 is TGTGCCAGCAGCTCGAGACAGGGTTGGGCGAGTGGACCGAACACCGGGGAGCTGTTTTTT.

The chain couples TRBV7-2 to TRBJ2-1; D ambiguous. Between the trimmed V and J ends, which lost 5 bases and 2 bases, there was a span of 13 bases. Germline V CDR1 and CDR2: SGHTA, FQGNSA. The CDR3 has 15 amino acids. CDR3 protein: CASSPPSRAYNEQFF. The CDR3 DNA sequence: TGTGCCAGCAGCCCGCCCAGTCGGGCCTACAATGAGCAGTTCTTC.

The chain has TRBV2 and TRBJ2-5, with D possibly matching TRBD2 (6 bases). Trimming stripped 0 bases from V and 4 bases from J, with 15 bases between. This CDR3 is 16 amino acids long. Germline CDR1 reads SNHLY; CDR2 reads FYNNEI. The CDR3 DNA follows: TGTGCCAGCAGTGAAGCATCTCCGGGGGTAGGAGAGACCCAGTACTTC. Translating gives CASSEASPGVGETQYF.

V and J are TRBV3-1 (or the pseudogene TRBV3-2) and TRBJ2-2; 8 nucleotides agree with TRBD1. The V gene end was trimmed by 5 bases and the J gene end by 6 bases; junction bases not matched to a gene: 11. Germline assignment: CDR1 LGHDT and CDR2 YNNKEL (reference sequence). The CDR3 covers 16 residues. The chain's CDR3 is CASSRWTGYNPGELFF. The CDR3 coding sequence is TGTGCCAGCAGCAGATGGACAGGGTATAACCCCGGGGAGCTGTTTTTT.

This clone was found a few times. The J gene is TRBJ1-6, the V gene TRBV2; D call uncertain. V lost 7 bases and J lost 4, with 14 bases in between. The CDR3 covers 15 residues. Germline V gene lookup returns CDR1 SNHLY and CDR2 FYNNEI. DNA for the CDR3: TGTGCCAGCAAGAAGACGGTCAGTTATAATTCACCCCTCCACTTT. This codes for CASKKTVSYNSPLHF.

This clone showed up just once. The chain uses TRBV28 and TRBJ1-6, with TRBD1 matching over 7 bases. V was pared by 5 bases and J by 7 bases, with 8 bases of the junction left unmatched. This CDR3 comprises 15 residues. CDR1 and CDR2 from the germline V gene are MDHEN and SYDVKM. The DNA of the CDR3 is TGTGCCAGCAGTCCGGGGGACAGACGAAATTCACCCCTCCACTTT. Translation gives CASSPGDRRNSPLHF.

This clone was picked up one time. The chain carries TRBV7-6 and TRBJ1-3; D is unclear. Trimming took 2 bases from V and 0 from J, leaving 8 bases between them. The CDR3 sequence is 15 residues long. The germline V gene has CDR1 SGHVS and CDR2 FNYEAQ. CDR3 coding DNA: TGTGCCAGCAGCTTACGGCGGGACTCTGGAAACACCATATATTTT. This translates into CASSLRRDSGNTIYF.

This sequence joins TRBV5-1 and TRBJ1-6, with D tentatively TRBD1 (6 bases). Germline V lookup: CDR1 SGHRS, CDR2 YFSETQ. The CDR3 is made up of 14 amino acids. The germline V and J ends were trimmed by 5 bases and 7 bases, with 13 bases remaining between them. The CDR3 here is CASSGGRENSPLHF. In DNA form, the CDR3 reads TGCGCCAGCAGTGGGGGCAGGGAAAATTCACCCCTCCACTTT.

The chain is built from TRBV24-1 and TRBJ2-2, with a tentative D call TRBD2 (7 bases). Germline CDR1 and CDR2: KGHDR and SFDVKD. The V end lost 2 bases, the J end lost 4 bases, and 10 bases lay between the germline ends. This CDR3 has 15 amino acids. In DNA form, the CDR3 reads TGTGCCACCAGTGATTCGGGGGGCCGCACCGGGGAGCTGTTTTTT. Translated, it gives CATSDSGGRTGELFF.

The J gene is TRBJ2-1, the V gene TRBV5-1; 11 positions match TRBD2. Germline CDR1 and CDR2: SGHRS and YFSETQ. Losses at the gene ends were 4 bases for V and 5 bases for J; bases not matched to a gene: 5. The CDR3 consists of 15 residues. The CDR3 spells CASSLTSGGNNEQFF. For the CDR3, the DNA is TGCGCCAGCAGCCTAACTAGCGGGGGCAACAATGAGCAGTTCTTC.

This clone was counted once. J is TRBJ1-6 and V is TRBV18, with 7 bases lining up with TRBD1. From germline, CDR1 is KGHSH and CDR2 LQKENI. V dropped 3 bases and J dropped 9; count of bases not matched to a gene: 5. The CDR3 sequence is 14 residues long. The CDR3 sequence is CASSPQGVGSPLHF. CDR3 nucleotides: TGTGCCAGCTCACCGCAGGGGGTAGGTTCACCCCTCCACTTT.

This clone was seen a handful of times. The rearrangement links TRBV6-5 to TRBJ2-7, with 11 positions matching TRBD2. CDR1 and CDR2 (germline): MNHEY, SVGAGI. The CDR3 runs 14 residues. The ends lost 7 bases at V and 4 bases at J; junction bases unmatched: 6. Written as DNA, the CDR3 is TGTGCCAGCACGCTTACTAGCGGGGGTTACGAGCAGTACTTC. This sequence encodes CASTLTSGGYEQYF.

This chain links TRBV5-1 with TRBJ2-5, with a possible D match to TRBD2 (5 bases). CDR1 is SGHRS, CDR2 YFSETQ, per germline. V lost 1 base, J lost 4 bases, and 11 bases lay in between. This CDR3 spans 14 amino acids. The CDR3 nucleotides read TGCGCCAGCAGCTTGAAGGGAGCCCCAGAGACCCAGTACTTC. It specifies CASSLKGAPETQYF.

V usage is TRBV29-1 and J usage is TRBJ1-4; D is possibly TRBD1 (6 bases). Germline V CDR1 and CDR2: SQVTM, ANQGSEA. The CDR3 loop spans 13 amino acids. The V and J ends lost 7 bases and 6 bases respectively, with 15 bases between them. The CDR3 DNA follows: TGCAGCGCTTGGACAGCCGCTTATGAAAAACTGTTTTTT. Translating gives CSAWTAAYEKLFF.

This clone was counted between two and nine times. The genes are TRBV4-3 and TRBJ2-5; D not certain. V shed 0 bases and J shed 3 bases, with 14 bases lying between them. The CDR3 sequence is 16 residues long. Germline CDR1 and CDR2: LGHNA and YSLEER. The DNA of the CDR3 is TGCGCCAGCAGCCAAGAAGGGTTTGGGCTCGAAGAGACCCAGTACTTC. Amino acids: CASSQEGFGLEETQYF.

The chain uses TRBV7-9 and TRBJ1-2; D remains unclear. Trimming stripped 2 bases from V and 4 bases from J, with 11 bases between. There are 14 residues in the CDR3. Germline V CDR1 and CDR2: SEHNR, FQNEAQ (reference sequence). The CDR3 DNA follows: TGTGCCAGCAGCTTATCCCAGACCCCCTATGGCTACACCTTC. Protein: CASSLSQTPYGYTF.

CDR3 loop: CASSLDSRGYTF. The CDR3 DNA reads TGTGCCAGCAGCTTAGATTCAAGGGGCTACACCTTC. This chain joins TRBV7-2 and TRBJ1-2; D not resolved. The germline CDR1 and CDR2 sequences are SGHTA and FQGNSA. V lost 1 base to trimming and J lost 8 bases, with 8 bases between them. This CDR3 contains 12 residues.

The chain uses TRBV15 and TRBJ2-5, with D tentatively TRBD1 (6 bases). The length of the CDR3 is 13 residues. The V end was cut by 0 bases, the J end by 5 bases, with 7 bases between. The germline V gene has CDR1 LNHNV and CDR2 YYDKDF (reference sequence). This chain's CDR3 is CATSRDQGETQYF. For the CDR3, the DNA is TGTGCCACCAGCAGAGATCAGGGGGAGACCCAGTACTTC.

The chain combines TRBV6-5 with TRBJ1-1; D is uncertain. Trimming took off 6 bases at V and 0 bases at J, with 14 bases between the two ends. Germline V gene sequence: CDR1 MNHEY, CDR2 SVGAGI. The CDR3 is 15 residues long. In DNA form, the CDR3 reads TGTGCCAGCAGCCACTCCGTAAGGATGAACACTGAAGCTTTCTTT. Amino acid sequence: CASSHSVRMNTEAFF.

CDR3 DNA: TGTGCCAGCAGCTTTCAGAGCGGAACCGAGGGCGATGAGCAGTTCTTC. Its protein product is CASSFQSGTEGDEQFF. The chain combines TRBV7-9 with TRBJ2-1, with D maybe TRBD2 (5 bases). Trimming shortened V by 3 bases and J by 8 bases, and 20 bases separated the two germline ends. Germline loops: CDR1 SEHNR, CDR2 FQNEAQ (reference sequence). The CDR3 contains 16 residues.

V and J are TRBV7-2 and TRBJ2-6; the D is unclear. This CDR3 spans 14 amino acids. The V gene lost 1 base and the J gene lost 2 bases, with 3 bases spanning the gap. CDR1 SGHTA and CDR2 FQGNSA come from the germline V gene. Written as DNA, the CDR3 is TGTGCCAGCAGCTTAGGTACTGGGGCCAACGTCCTGACTTTC. Protein sequence: CASSLGTGANVLTF. Together with reference TRBV7-2 and TRBJ2-6, the CDR3 gives the full variable domain: GAGVSQSPSNKVTEKGKDVELRCDPISGHTALYWYRQSLGQGLEFLIYFQGNSAPDKSGLPSDRFSAERTGGSVSTLTIQRTQQEDSAVYLCASSLGTGANVLTFGAGSRLTVL.

The chain links TRBV11-3 to TRBJ1-3; 9 nucleotides match TRBD1. Trimming at V came to 5 bases and at J to 0 bases, leaving 5 bases not matched to a gene. The CDR3 length is 16 residues. CDR1 SGHNT and CDR2 YENEEA come from the germline V gene. The CDR3 sequence is CASSLQGAASGNTIYF. CDR3 nucleotide sequence: TGTGCCAGCAGCCTACAGGGGGCCGCCTCTGGAAACACCATATATTTT.

V usage is TRBV16 and J usage is TRBJ2-1; possibly TRBD1 or TRBD2 for D (5 bases each). The CDR3 loop spans 17 amino acids. CDR1 is KGHSY, CDR2 FQNENV, per germline. Between the trimmed V and J ends, which lost 0 bases and 5 bases, there was a span of 17 bases. The CDR3 loop is CASSQSFSTVGHNEQFF. The CDR3 DNA sequence: TGTGCCAGCAGCCAATCTTTTTCGACAGTGGGACACAATGAGCAGTTCTTC.

The V and J genes are TRBV6-5 and TRBJ2-4, with a weak D call TRBD2 (6 bases). The germline V gene has CDR1 MNHEY and CDR2 SVGAGI. The CDR3 consists of 14 residues. The V end was cut by 4 bases, the J end by 5 bases, with 12 bases between. The DNA for the CDR3 is TGTGCCAGCAGTTCCGCAGGAGGGGAAAACATTCAGTACTTC. Translation gives CASSSAGGENIQYF.

The rearrangement uses TRBV11-2 and TRBJ2-7; TRBD2 matches 9 bases. The length of the CDR3 is 15 residues. Germline values: CDR1 SGHAT, CDR2 FQNNGV. The V gene end was trimmed by 5 bases and the J gene end by 0 bases; junction bases not matched to a gene: 5. The CDR3, as DNA: TGTGCCAGCAGCATGGGCGGGGGGGGCTCCTACGAGCAGTACTTC. Encoded protein: CASSMGGGGSYEQYF.